Below are 22 T cell receptor beta chains sequenced from a single sample in a study of blood T cell repertoires in COVID-19. Some clones are missing from TCRdb's copy, which holds only in-frame ones; the method was immunoSEQ multiplex PCR. The sample shows a few hundred thousand clones, roughly 87% of them seen only once. Material for sequencing was PBMCs or T cells enriched from blood (not recorded which). These receptors all come from a young woman who had recovered from COVID-19.

The DNA for the CDR3 is TGCAGCGTTGAAGGGGACAGGGGGCGCCCCTATGGCTACACCTTC. This codes for CSVEGDRGRPYGYTF. The V and J genes are TRBV29-1 and TRBJ1-2; 12 nucleotides match TRBD1. The germline CDR1 and CDR2 sequences are SQVTM and ANQGSEA. Trimming at V came to 1 base and at J to 4 bases, leaving 4 bases not matched to a gene. This CDR3 has 15 amino acids.

Here the CDR3 DNA reads TGTGCCAGCAGCTTAGATACAGGGATACAGTTCTTC. It encodes CASSLDTGIQFF. The V and J genes are TRBV7-2 and TRBJ2-1; tentative D call: TRBD1 (6 bases). Germline CDR1 is SGHTA and CDR2 is FQGNSA. CDR3 length equals 12 residues. Trimming took 1 base from V and 13 from J, leaving 11 bases between them. Full variable domain (missing parts from reference TRBV7-2 and TRBJ2-1): GAGVSQSPSNKVTEKGKDVELRCDPISGHTALYWYRQSLGQGLEFLIYFQGNSAPDKSGLPSDRFSAERTGGSVSTLTIQRTQQEDSAVYLCASSLDTGIQFFGPGTRLTVL.

V is TRBV6-1 and J is TRBJ2-6; no firm D call. The V gene's germline CDR1 is MNHNS and CDR2 SASEGT. The CDR3 length is 15 residues. Trimming removed 3 bases from V and 1 base from J, with 7 bases in between. The CDR3 DNA reads as TGTGCCAGCAGTGACCTACTATCTGGGGCCAACGTCCTGACTTTC. Its translation: CASSDLLSGANVLTF.

In this sample, this clone turned up once. The rearrangement joins TRBV19 to TRBJ1-5, with 7 bases lining up with TRBD1. The germline gives CDR1 LNHDA, CDR2 SQIVND (reference sequence). The CDR3 spans 14 residues. J was trimmed by 5 bases and V by 6 bases; bases with no gene match: 7. For the CDR3, the DNA is TGTGCCAGTAGCCCCGGACAGGCCGATCAGCCCCAGCATTTT. It codes for CASSPGQADQPQHF.

This chain joins TRBV20-1 and TRBJ1-4; D is undetermined. The germline CDR1 and CDR2 sequences are DFQATT and SNEGSKA (reference sequence). Trimming removed 3 bases from V and 4 bases from J, with 9 bases in between. This CDR3 has 13 residues. CDR3 in amino acids: CSASSRINEKLFF. The DNA for the CDR3 is TGCAGTGCTAGTAGTAGAATTAATGAAAAACTGTTTTTT.

The DNA for the CDR3 is TGTGCCATCTCAAAAAACGGTCCGGGGGAAATTGGCTACACCTTC. Protein sequence: CAISKNGPGEIGYTF. The chain recombines TRBV10-3 with TRBJ1-2, with D perhaps matching TRBD1 (5 bases). CDR1 is ENHRY, CDR2 SYGVKD, per germline. V lost 8 bases and J lost 7, with 23 bases in between. This CDR3 spans 15 amino acids.

The rearrangement joins TRBV28 to TRBJ2-7, with D perhaps TRBD1 (6 bases). V lost 8 bases, J lost 3 bases, and 17 bases lay in between. The CDR3 loop spans 14 amino acids. Germline V lookup: CDR1 MDHEN, CDR2 SYDVKM. CDR3 in DNA: TGTGCCAGCGGGCTACAGGGAACCTACTACGAGCAGTACTTC. This gives the protein CASGLQGTYYEQYF.

This clone showed up many times. V is TRBV2 and J is TRBJ1-4, with D perhaps TRBD1 (5 bases). The CDR3 consists of 15 residues. Germline V lookup: CDR1 SNHLY, CDR2 FYNNEI. Trimming took 5 bases from V and 6 from J, leaving 16 bases between them. The CDR3 sequence: CASSTPRVSDEKLFF. DNA of the CDR3: TGTGCCAGCAGTACCCCCAGGGTTTCTGATGAAAAACTGTTTTTT.

The chain has TRBV11-3 and TRBJ1-1; a weak D match, TRBD1 (5 bases). This CDR3 contains 13 residues. Germline CDR1 is SGHNT and CDR2 is YENEEA. With 4 bases removed from V and 5 bases from J, the gap between germline ends came to 11 bases. CDR3 nucleotides: TGTGCCAGCAGCTCCGGGGGTTCGACTGAAGCTTTCTTT. Residues: CASSSGGSTEAFF.

V and J are TRBV18 and TRBJ2-1; 13 bases align to TRBD2. CDR1 and CDR2 (germline): KGHSH, LQKENI. V trimming: 3 bases; J trimming: 4 bases; junction bases outside the gene matches: 0. The CDR3 is made up of 15 amino acids. CDR3 amino acids: CASSPGLAGYNEQFF. For the CDR3, the DNA is TGTGCCAGCTCACCGGGACTAGCGGGATACAATGAGCAGTTCTTC.

The chain couples TRBV7-2 to TRBJ2-5; 7 positions agree with TRBD2. V lost 3 bases, J lost 4 bases, and 2 bases stayed unmatched. The CDR3 has 13 amino acids. CDR1 and CDR2 (germline): SGHTA, FQGNSA. The CDR3 here is CASSLGEGETQYF. DNA for the CDR3: TGTGCCAGCAGCTTGGGGGAGGGAGAGACCCAGTACTTC.

V usage is TRBV3-1 (or the pseudogene TRBV3-2) and J usage is TRBJ1-1; D remains unclear. Germline CDR1 reads LGHDT; CDR2 reads YNNKEL (reference sequence). Trimming pared 0 bases from V and 7 bases from J, leaving 3 bases between. CDR3 length: 11 amino acids. CDR3 coding DNA: TGTGCCAGCAGCCAAGACAGTGAAGCTTTCTTT. Its protein product is CASSQDSEAFF.

This sequence joins TRBV6-2 or TRBV6-3 and TRBJ2-2; 7 nucleotides agree with TRBD2. The CDR3 has 17 amino acids. Germline V lookup: CDR1 MNHEY, CDR2 SVGEGT. Trimming removed 4 bases from V and 1 base from J; junction bases left unmatched: 9. Here the CDR3 reads CASSLRDYRGNTGELFF. In DNA, the CDR3 is TGTGCCAGCAGTTTACGGGACTACCGAGGGAACACCGGGGAGCTGTTTTTT.

The CDR3 is CASSIGAGPDTQYF. DNA for the CDR3: TGTGCCAGCAGCATTGGAGCGGGACCAGATACGCAGTATTTT. V gene TRBV5-5 combines with J gene TRBJ2-3; 7 positions agree with TRBD2. CDR3 length equals 14 residues. Unmatched junction bases numbered 6, after V lost 4 bases and J lost 4 bases. CDR1 is SGHKS and CDR2 is YYEKEE in the germline V gene (reference sequence). The full variable domain, its missing parts supplied by reference TRBV5-5 and TRBJ2-3, is DAGVTQSPTHLIKTRGQQVTLRCSPISGHKSVSWYQQVLGQGPQFIFQYYEKEERGRGNFPDRFSARQFPNYSSELNVNALLLGDSALYLCASSIGAGPDTQYFGPGTRLTVL.

The gene calls are TRBV7-2 and TRBJ1-2; D perhaps matches TRBD1 (6 bases). V lost 2 bases and J 8 bases, leaving 18 bases between the germline ends. This CDR3 is built from 15 residues. Germline V gene sequence: CDR1 SGHTA, CDR2 FQGNSA. This CDR3 reads CASSLRTDAPFGYTF. The CDR3 DNA is TGTGCCAGCAGCTTAAGGACAGATGCCCCGTTCGGCTACACCTTC. The complete variable domain, with remaining parts taken from reference TRBV7-2 and TRBJ1-2, reads GAGVSQSPSNKVTEKGKDVELRCDPISGHTALYWYRQSLGQGLEFLIYFQGNSAPDKSGLPSDRFSAERTGGSVSTLTIQRTQQEDSAVYLCASSLRTDAPFGYTFGSGTRLTVV.

The rearrangement links TRBV9 to TRBJ1-4; D not certain. The CDR3 has 15 amino acids. The V gene lost 0 bases and the J gene lost 5 bases, with 11 bases spanning the gap. CDR1 SGDLS and CDR2 YYNGEE come from the germline V gene. CDR3 sequence: CASSVGLAVNEKLFF. The CDR3 DNA reads as TGTGCCAGCAGCGTAGGATTGGCGGTCAATGAAAAACTGTTTTTT. The complete variable domain, with remaining parts taken from reference TRBV9 and TRBJ1-4, reads DSGVTQTPKHLITATGQRVTLRCSPRSGDLSVYWYQQSLDQGLQFLIQYYNGEERAKGNILERFSAQQFPDLHSELNLSSLELGDSALYFCASSVGLAVNEKLFFGSGTQLSVL.

V is TRBV6-5 and J is TRBJ2-1, with a weak D call TRBD1 (5 bases). Germline CDR1 reads MNHEY; CDR2 reads SVGAGI. The V and J ends lost 10 bases and 4 bases respectively, with 11 bases between them. This CDR3 comprises 12 residues. CDR3 region: CAINRIYNEQFF. CDR3 DNA: TGTGCCATAAACAGGATTTACAATGAGCAGTTCTTC.

This chain uses TRBV2 with TRBJ2-7, with D possibly matching TRBD2 (6 bases). This CDR3 contains 13 residues. The germline gives CDR1 SNHLY, CDR2 FYNNEI. Trimming shortened V by 6 bases and J by 6 bases, and 15 bases separated the two germline ends. CDR3 in DNA: TGTGCCAGCAGCCCCCGACTAGGTGGCGAGCAGTACTTC. Translation: CASSPRLGGEQYF.

This sequence joins TRBV2 and TRBJ2-2; maybe TRBD2 (7 bases). Trimming cost V 10 bases and J 4 bases, with 16 bases left between them. Per germline, CDR1 SNHLY and CDR2 FYNNEI. CDR3 size: 14 residues. Here the CDR3 reads CANRGGESTGELFF. The DNA for the CDR3 is TGTGCCAACCGAGGGGGGGAGAGCACCGGGGAGCTGTTTTTT.

The rearrangement joins TRBV29-1 to TRBJ1-4, with 8 positions matching TRBD1. The V gene's germline CDR1 is SQVTM and CDR2 ANQGSEA. Germline trimming cut 7 bases from V and 3 bases from J; bases unmatched to any gene: 13. The CDR3 contains 16 residues. The CDR3, as DNA: TGCAGCGCCGCCGACAGGGGAGATGGCGCTAATGAAAAACTGTTTTTT. Encoded protein: CSAADRGDGANEKLFF. The whole variable domain, filled in from reference TRBV29-1 and TRBJ1-4, reads SAVISQKPSRDICQRGTSLTIQCQVDSQVTMMFWYRQQPGQSLTLIATANQGSEATYESGFVIDKFPISRPNLTFSTLTVSNMSPEDSSIYLCSAADRGDGANEKLFFGSGTQLSVL.

The chain couples TRBV23-1 to TRBJ1-1; 8 bases are shared with TRBD1. TRBV23-1 has ORF status, its function being uncertain. V shed 6 bases and J 6 bases; nucleotides not matched to a gene: 9. The CDR3 covers 14 residues. The CDR3 nucleotides are TGCGCCAGCAGCCCCTTAGGCAGGGGGCCTGAAGCTTTCTTT. Its translation is CASSPLGRGPEAFF.

The J gene is TRBJ2-4, the V gene TRBV3-1 (or the pseudogene TRBV3-2); a weak D match, TRBD1 (6 bases). Trimming left V 1 base short and J 7 bases short, with 11 bases between. This CDR3 is 14 amino acids long. From germline, CDR1 is LGHDT and CDR2 YNNKEL (reference sequence). This chain's CDR3 is CASSQGSQGNIQYF. The CDR3 DNA is TGTGCCAGCAGCCAAGGAAGTCAGGGGAACATTCAGTACTTC.